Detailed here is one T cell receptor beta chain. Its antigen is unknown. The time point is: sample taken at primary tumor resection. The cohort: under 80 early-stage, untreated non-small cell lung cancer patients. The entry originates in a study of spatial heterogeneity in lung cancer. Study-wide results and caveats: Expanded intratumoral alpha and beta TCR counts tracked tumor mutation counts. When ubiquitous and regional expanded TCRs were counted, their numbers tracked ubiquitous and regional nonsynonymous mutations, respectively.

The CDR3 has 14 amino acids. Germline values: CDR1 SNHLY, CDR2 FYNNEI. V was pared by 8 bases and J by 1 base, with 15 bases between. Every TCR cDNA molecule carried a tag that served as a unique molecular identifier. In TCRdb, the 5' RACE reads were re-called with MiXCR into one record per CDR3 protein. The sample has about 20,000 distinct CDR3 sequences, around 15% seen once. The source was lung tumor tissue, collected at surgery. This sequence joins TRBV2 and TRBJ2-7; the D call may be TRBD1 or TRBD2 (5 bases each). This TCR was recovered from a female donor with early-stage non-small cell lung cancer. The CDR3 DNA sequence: TGTGCCAGCCGAATGGGCAGGGAGTCCTACGAGCAGTACTTC. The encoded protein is CASRMGRESYEQYF. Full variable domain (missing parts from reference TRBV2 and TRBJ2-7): EPEVTQTPSHQVTQMGQEVILRCVPISNHLYFYWYRQILGQKVEFLVSFYNNEISEKSEIFDDQFSVERPDGSNFTLKIRSTKLEDSAMYFCASRMGRESYEQYFGPGTRLTVT.